The sequence of this TCR beta chain was determined in a study of T cells expressing NK-cell markers. Whole-study context: Sorted CD3+CD56+NKG2C+, CD3+CD56+NKG2C- and CD3+CD56-NKG2C+ T cells provided the TCR beta repertoires.

On this clonotype itself: Its antigen is as yet unknown.

TCRdb reworked the 5' RACE reads into one entry per CDR3 protein, no DNA. Here the sample table reports about 150,000 distinct CDR3 sequences. The study, taken as a whole, reports: Dominant NKG2C+ clonotype frequencies of roughly 1.0-7.0% of CD8+ T cells were measured in over five donors.

The receptor was derived from a woman in her forties or fifties in good health. What was sequenced was blood T cells: a sorted CD56 or NKG2C T cell subset, CD4+ or CD8+ T cells, or bulk PBMC T cells (not recorded which).

This chain's CDR3 is CASSLAGGLVFSYNEQFF. V and J are TRBV7-6 and TRBJ2-1; the TCRdb D gene call, TRBD2, has no DNA to confirm it. This CDR3 spans 18 amino acids. Germline V lookup: CDR1 SGHVS, CDR2 FNYEAQ.